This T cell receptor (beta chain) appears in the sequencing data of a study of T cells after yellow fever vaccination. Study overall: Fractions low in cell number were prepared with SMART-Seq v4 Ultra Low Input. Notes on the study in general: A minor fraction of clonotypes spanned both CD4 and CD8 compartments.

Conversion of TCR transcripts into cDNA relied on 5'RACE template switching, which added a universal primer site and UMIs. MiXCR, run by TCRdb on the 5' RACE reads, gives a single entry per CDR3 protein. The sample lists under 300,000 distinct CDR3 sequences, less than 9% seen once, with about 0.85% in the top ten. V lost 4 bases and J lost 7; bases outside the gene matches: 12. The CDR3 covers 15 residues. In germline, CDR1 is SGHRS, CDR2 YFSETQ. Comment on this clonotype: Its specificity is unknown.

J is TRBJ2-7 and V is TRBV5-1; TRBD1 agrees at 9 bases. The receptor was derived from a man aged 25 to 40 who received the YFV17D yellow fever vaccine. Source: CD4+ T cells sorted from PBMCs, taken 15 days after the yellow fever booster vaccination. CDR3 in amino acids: CASSGGTGPMGEQYF. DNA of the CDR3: TGCGCCAGCAGCGGAGGGACAGGGCCCATGGGTGAGCAGTACTTC.